Shown below are 15 T cell receptor beta chains from a single sample sequenced in a study of cytomegalovirus exposure and HLA in healthy donors. PCR used 60 Vbeta primers and 13 Jbeta primers. Libraries were prepared by immunoSEQ multiplex PCR; TCRdb keeps only in-frame clonotypes and omits some of them. Of roughly 120,000 clones in the sample, approximately 86% were seen once. Sequencing input: PBMCs. These receptors were taken from a man aged 35 to 55 in good health and CMV-seronegative.

The gene calls are TRBV28 and TRBJ1-4; 10 bases line up with TRBD1. With 6 bases clipped from V and 8 bases from J, the junction kept 3 bases outside the gene matches. Germline values: CDR1 MDHEN, CDR2 SYDVKM. The CDR3 consists of 13 residues. Written as DNA, the CDR3 is TGTGCCAGCAGGGGGACAGGGGAGGAAAAACTGTTTTTT. Its protein is CASRGTGEEKLFF.

The chain recombines TRBV11-2 with TRBJ1-1, with D hard to call. The germline V and J ends were trimmed by 1 base and 10 bases, with 13 bases remaining between them. The CDR3 runs 13 residues. The germline V gene has CDR1 SGHAT and CDR2 FQNNGV. CDR3 bases: TGTGCCAGCAGCTTAGCCAACCGGGAAGGAGCTTTCTTT. Translating it yields CASSLANREGAFF.

The gene calls are TRBV4-2 and TRBJ1-6; TRBD1 matches 7 bases. The CDR3 runs to 17 residues. The junction had 16 bases not matched to a gene; V was cut back by 4 bases and J by 10 bases. Germline V CDR1 and CDR2: LGHNA, YNFKEQ. The CDR3 nucleotides read TGTGCCAGCAGCCGGGTGATGACAGGGAGAAGGGAATCACCCCTCCACTTT. Amino acids: CASSRVMTGRRESPLHF.

This clone was recorded once. This chain connects TRBV5-6 to TRBJ1-6; TRBD1 matches 8 bases. CDR1 is SGHDT, CDR2 YYEEEE, per germline. The CDR3 is made up of 15 amino acids. The V segment lost 2 bases and the J segment 9 bases; nucleotides outside the gene matches: 7. CDR3 bases: TGTGCCAGCAGCTTAGGACAGGGCGTTGGTTCACCCCTCCACTTT. This gives the protein CASSLGQGVGSPLHF.

The rearrangement uses TRBV12-5 and TRBJ2-7, with TRBD1 matching 7 bases. Trimming cost V 5 bases and J 3 bases; bases outside gene matches: 13. The germline V gene has CDR1 LGHNT and CDR2 FRNRAP. There are 16 residues in the CDR3. In DNA, the CDR3 is TGTGCTAGTGGTCGACCTGTACCCTGGACAGGCTACGAGCAGTACTTC. The encoded protein is CASGRPVPWTGYEQYF.

This clone has only one observation. At one end, the junction sequence differs from germline, possibly due to a read error. This chain joins TRBV7-9 and TRBJ2-5; D is undetermined. Germline CDR1 reads SEHNR; CDR2 reads FQNEAQ (reference sequence). The CDR3 runs to 12 residues. CDR3 nucleotides: TGTTCCAGCAGCCTGGCTTGGGAGACCCAGTACTTC. Residues: CSSSLAWETQYF.

The genes are TRBV7-3 and TRBJ2-2; tentatively, D is TRBD2 (5 bases). This CDR3 contains 16 residues. CDR1 SGHTA and CDR2 FQGTGA come from the germline V gene. V lost 5 bases and J lost 4, with 17 bases in between. The CDR3 reads CASSLRSSLTTGELFF. Here the CDR3 DNA reads TGTGCCAGCAGCCTGAGGTCTAGCCTTACCACCGGGGAGCTGTTTTTT.

This chain connects TRBV6-6 to TRBJ1-1; no reliable D call. CDR3 length: 15 residues. V was trimmed by 7 bases and J by 1 base, leaving 16 bases between them. The germline V gene has CDR1 MNHNY and CDR2 SVGAGI (reference sequence). The CDR3: CASTIEGTGNTEAFF. The CDR3 nucleotides read TGTGCCAGCACCATTGAGGGAACGGGGAACACTGAAGCTTTCTTT.

J is TRBJ2-2 and V is TRBV5-6; tentative D call: TRBD2 (6 bases). Germline V lookup: CDR1 SGHDT, CDR2 YYEEEE. This CDR3 has 16 amino acids. With 4 bases removed from V and 2 bases from J, the gap between germline ends came to 15 bases. CDR3 protein: CASSPAGRGNTGELFF. The CDR3 nucleotides are TGTGCCAGCAGCCCGGCGGGACGGGGAAACACCGGGGAGCTGTTTTTT.

The genes are TRBV5-4 and TRBJ2-7, with 14 positions matching TRBD2. Germline V gene lookup returns CDR1 SGHNT and CDR2 YYREEE (reference sequence). Losses at the gene ends were 2 bases for V and 3 bases for J; bases not matched to a gene: 7. CDR3 length: 17 amino acids. This CDR3 reads CASSLGGLAGAVYEQYF. CDR3 coding DNA: TGTGCCAGCAGCTTAGGGGGACTAGCGGGGGCCGTCTACGAGCAGTACTTC. Complete variable domain (other parts from reference TRBV5-4 and TRBJ2-7): ETGVTQSPTHLIKTRGQQVTLRCSSQSGHNTVSWYQQALGQGPQFIFQYYREEENGRGNFPPRFSGLQFPNYSSELNVNALELDDSALYLCASSLGGLAGAVYEQYFGPGTRLTVT.

V and J are TRBV7-9 and TRBJ2-3, with 7 bases matching TRBD2. V shed 1 base, J shed 1 base, and the junction held 2 bases outside the gene matches. The CDR3 runs 15 residues. Germline V gene sequence: CDR1 SEHNR, CDR2 FQNEAQ (reference sequence). The CDR3 loop reads CASSLGLAGTDTQYF. DNA of the CDR3: TGTGCCAGCAGCTTAGGGCTAGCGGGCACAGATACGCAGTATTTT.

J is TRBJ2-1 and V is TRBV6-5; D gene unclear. This CDR3 contains 14 residues. CDR1 and CDR2 from the germline V gene are MNHEY and SVGAGI. V dropped 0 bases and J dropped 5 bases, with 8 bases sitting between them. In DNA, the CDR3 is TGTGCCAGCAGTTACTCTCCGGAGAACAATGAGCAGTTCTTC. Amino acid sequence: CASSYSPENNEQFF.

This clone has only a few counts. The chain is built from TRBV5-4 and TRBJ1-1; 10 positions agree with TRBD1. After removal of 3 bases from V and 1 base from J, the junction contained 3 bases not matched to a gene. Germline CDR1 is SGHNT and CDR2 is YYREEE (reference sequence). CDR3 length: 15 amino acids. The CDR3 is CASSWDRGRNTEAFF. The DNA for the CDR3 is TGTGCCAGCAGCTGGGACAGGGGAAGGAACACTGAAGCTTTCTTT.

This chain links TRBV29-1 with TRBJ2-7; 11 bases are shared with TRBD1. V shed 6 bases and J 3 bases; nucleotides not matched to a gene: 4. Germline values: CDR1 SQVTM, CDR2 ANQGSEA. The CDR3 covers 13 residues. CDR3 in amino acids: CSVSGQGDYEQYF. CDR3 coding DNA: TGCAGCGTGTCGGGACAGGGGGACTACGAGCAGTACTTC.

The DNA of the CDR3 is TGTGCCAGCAGAATCACCACAGGGGAACGGGAGACCCAGTACTTC. Translated, it gives CASRITTGERETQYF. The chain links TRBV27 to TRBJ2-5; TRBD1 matches 7 bases. The CDR3 loop spans 15 amino acids. J gave up 5 bases and V 6 bases, and 12 bases lay outside the gene matches. CDR1 and CDR2 (germline): MNHEY, SMNVEV (reference sequence).